The sequence of this T cell receptor beta chain was determined in a study of PD-L1 blockade in urothelial cancer. Turning to the study itself: Patients initiated atezolizumab in about 2014 at 1,200 mg intravenously every 3 weeks.

V lost 0 bases, J lost 1 base, and 7 bases lay in between. The CDR3 covers 15 residues. Germline CDR1 is SGHRS and CDR2 is YFSETQ. Using immunoSEQ multiplex PCR, the repertoire was profiled, and TCRdb retains in-frame clones only, with some absent. The table has around 110,000 clones, around nine tenths seen once. Time point: peripheral blood 6 weeks after treatment start. This material consisted of PBMCs, taken around atezolizumab (anti-PD-L1) treatment. This sequence was found in a man in his sixties with urothelial cancer. The gene calls are TRBV5-1 and TRBJ2-2, with no clear D. The CDR3 reads CASSLALGNTGELFF. The CDR3 bases are TGCGCCAGCAGCTTGGCGCTAGGGAACACCGGGGAGCTGTTTTTT. Drawing the rest from reference TRBV5-1 and TRBJ2-2, the complete variable domain is KAGVTQTPRYLIKTRGQQVTLSCSPISGHRSVSWYQQTPGQGLQFLFEYFSETQRNKGNFPGRFSGRQFSNSRSEMNVSTLELGDSALYLCASSLALGNTGELFFGEGSRLTVL.